The 17 T cell receptor beta chains reported below all come from one sample, sequenced in a study of OX40 agonist ivuxolimab in advanced cancers. Using immunoSEQ multiplex PCR, the repertoire was profiled, and TCRdb retains in-frame clones only, with some absent. The table lists nearly 65,000 clones, approximately 91% of them singletons. Sample: CD4+ or CD8+ T cells sorted from blood, taken in a trial of the OX40 agonist ivuxolimab. These receptors were collected from an adult with an advanced solid tumor such as melanoma, head and neck, liver or kidney cancer.

The chain links TRBV6-6 to TRBJ2-7; TRBD1 agrees at 7 bases. Trimming at V came to 6 bases and at J to 1 base, leaving 9 bases not matched to a gene. Germline V gene data show CDR1 as MNHNY and CDR2 as SVGAGI (reference sequence). The length of the CDR3 is 15 residues. The CDR3 bases are TGTGCCAGCAGCCACCGACAGGGAAGGTCCTACGAGCAGTACTTC. Protein product: CASSHRQGRSYEQYF.

The chain couples TRBV5-1 to TRBJ2-5; D may match TRBD1 or TRBD2 (5 bases each). CDR1 and CDR2 (germline): SGHRS, YFSETQ. There are 15 residues in the CDR3. V was pared by 1 base and J by 1 base, with 11 bases between. CDR3 sequence: CASSLFSGPQETQYF. The CDR3, as DNA: TGCGCCAGCAGCTTGTTTTCGGGGCCCCAAGAGACCCAGTACTTC. The whole variable domain, remainder taken from reference TRBV5-1 and TRBJ2-5, is KAGVTQTPRYLIKTRGQQVTLSCSPISGHRSVSWYQQTPGQGLQFLFEYFSETQRNKGNFPGRFSGRQFSNSRSEMNVSTLELGDSALYLCASSLFSGPQETQYFGPGTRLLVL.

This chain joins TRBV10-2 and TRBJ1-6, with D maybe TRBD1 (5 bases). The germline V gene has CDR1 WSHSY and CDR2 SAAADI. The CDR3 spans 14 residues. V was clipped by 3 bases and J by 11 bases, with 14 bases between them. The chain's CDR3 is CASSESRESTPLHF. In DNA form, the CDR3 reads TGCGCCAGCAGTGAAAGCAGGGAAAGTACACCCCTCCACTTT.

This clone was observed a single time. The chain has TRBV19 and TRBJ2-7; D remains unclear. Looked up from germline, CDR1 is LNHDA and CDR2 is SQIVND (reference sequence). The CDR3 runs 10 residues. The germline V and J ends were trimmed by 8 bases and 2 bases, with 4 bases remaining between them. The CDR3 sequence: CASGTYEQYF. Here the CDR3 DNA reads TGTGCCAGTGGAACCTACGAGCAGTACTTC.

The rearrangement joins TRBV15 to TRBJ1-3, with D hard to call. CDR1 LNHNV and CDR2 YYDKDF come from the germline V gene (reference sequence). Between the trimmed V and J ends, which lost 1 base and 4 bases, there was a span of 8 bases. This CDR3 is 14 amino acids long. The CDR3 nucleotides read TGTGCCACCAGCAGAGGGTTGGGGGGAAACACCATATATTTT. The encoded protein is CATSRGLGGNTIYF.

This clone was recorded only once. The V gene is TRBV5-8, the J gene TRBJ2-2; D is possibly TRBD1 (5 bases). The CDR3 runs to 17 residues. V was pared by 3 bases and J by 2 bases, with 17 bases between. Germline V gives CDR1 SGHTS, CDR2 YDEGEE. The CDR3 sequence is CASSSTEGAINTGELFF. The CDR3 DNA is TGTGCCAGCAGCTCGACAGAAGGGGCCATAAACACCGGGGAGCTGTTTTTT.

The gene calls are TRBV4-3 and TRBJ1-1, with unresolved D. The CDR3 runs 13 residues. V shed 0 bases and J shed 6 bases, with 8 bases lying between them. Germline-derived CDR1 and CDR2 are LGHNA and YSLEER. The CDR3 protein is CASSQDLSPEAFF. CDR3 bases: TGCGCCAGCAGCCAAGATCTTTCCCCTGAAGCTTTCTTT.

The V gene is TRBV6-5, the J gene TRBJ2-1; D unresolved. The CDR3 consists of 13 residues. Germline-derived CDR1 and CDR2 are MNHEY and SVGAGI. Trimming left V 5 bases short and J 6 bases short, with 11 bases between. CDR3 nucleotides: TGTGCCAGCAGTGTATCGACGGGCAATGAGCAGTTCTTC. It yields the protein CASSVSTGNEQFF.

The rearrangement joins TRBV7-2 to TRBJ1-3; 7 bases map to TRBD1. V was pared by 0 bases and J by 0 bases, with 5 bases of the junction left unmatched. The CDR3 has 17 amino acids. In germline, CDR1 is SGHTA, CDR2 FQGNSA. The CDR3 DNA reads TGTGCCAGCAGCTTAGCGCACAGGGGAGACTCTGGAAACACCATATATTTT. This gives the protein CASSLAHRGDSGNTIYF.

This clone is medium-sized in the sample. V is TRBV7-3 and J is TRBJ2-3; D is undetermined. Germline CDR1 reads SGHTA; CDR2 reads FQGTGA. This CDR3 is 15 amino acids long. Trimming cost V 2 bases and J 2 bases, with 11 bases left between them. The CDR3, as DNA: TGTGCCAGCAGCTTAGTGGGTGCCACCACAGATACGCAGTATTTT. Translation gives CASSLVGATTDTQYF.

The count of this clone is one. This chain links TRBV27 with TRBJ2-3, with 10 bases fitting TRBD1. Trimming removed 5 bases from V and 3 bases from J; junction bases left unmatched: 8. The CDR3 has 16 residues. Germline V CDR1 and CDR2: MNHEY, SMNVEV (reference sequence). CDR3 coding DNA: TGTGCCAGCAGTCTGAACCGGGACAGGGGAACAGATACGCAGTATTTT. It translates to CASSLNRDRGTDTQYF.

The chain carries TRBV6-1 and TRBJ2-7; 9 bases map to TRBD2. This CDR3 spans 15 amino acids. V lost 6 bases to trimming and J lost 0 bases; unmatched junction nucleotides: 6. Germline V lookup: CDR1 MNHNS, CDR2 SASEGT. The CDR3 region is CASSAGLASSYEQYF. The CDR3 region has the DNA TGTGCCAGCAGCGCCGGACTAGCGAGCTCCTACGAGCAGTACTTC.

The chain employs TRBV4-3 and TRBJ2-7; the D call may be TRBD1 or TRBD2 (5 bases each). The V end lost 1 base, the J end lost 0 bases, and 7 bases lay between the germline ends. The CDR3 length is 14 residues. Germline CDR1 LGHNA, CDR2 YSLEER. The CDR3 DNA sequence: TGCGCCAGCAGCCAAGGGGGGATCTCCTACGAGCAGTACTTC. Protein product: CASSQGGISYEQYF.

This clone was picked up a small number of times. This specimen includes other DNA sequences encoding the same CDR3. V gene TRBV11-2 combines with J gene TRBJ1-1; D gene ambiguous. This CDR3 is 13 amino acids long. Looked up from germline, CDR1 is SGHAT and CDR2 is FQNNGV. Trimming shortened V by 3 bases and J by 4 bases, and 9 bases separated the two germline ends. The CDR3 region is CASSLGAGTEAFF. The CDR3 DNA follows: TGTGCCAGCAGCTTGGGAGCCGGCACTGAAGCTTTCTTT.

The sample holds one count of this clone. The V gene is TRBV19, the J gene TRBJ2-2, with D possibly TRBD2 on 5 matching bases. The CDR3 covers 15 residues. Looked up from germline, CDR1 is LNHDA and CDR2 is SQIVND (reference sequence). V lost 3 bases and J 1 base, leaving 9 bases between the germline ends. This CDR3 is CASSMEALNTGELFF. The DNA of the CDR3 is TGTGCCAGTAGTATGGAGGCTCTGAACACCGGGGAGCTGTTTTTT.

A single count supports this clone. V and J are TRBV2 and TRBJ1-6; 8 bases match TRBD1. CDR1 is SNHLY and CDR2 is FYNNEI in the germline V gene. The trim removed 1 base at V and 8 bases at J, leaving 1 base unmatched. The CDR3 loop spans 14 amino acids. This CDR3 reads CASSEDRGDSPLHF. Written as DNA, the CDR3 is TGTGCCAGCAGTGAAGACAGGGGGGATTCACCCCTCCACTTT.

The chain has TRBV15 and TRBJ1-5; D is uncertain. Between the trimmed V and J ends, which lost 8 bases and 0 bases, there was a span of 20 bases. This CDR3 region has 17 residues. In germline, CDR1 is LNHNV, CDR2 YYDKDF (reference sequence). The CDR3 DNA is TGTGCCACCCCCATATGGGCAGCGGATTGTAGCAATCAGCCCCAGCATTTT. This sequence encodes CATPIWAADCSNQPQHF.